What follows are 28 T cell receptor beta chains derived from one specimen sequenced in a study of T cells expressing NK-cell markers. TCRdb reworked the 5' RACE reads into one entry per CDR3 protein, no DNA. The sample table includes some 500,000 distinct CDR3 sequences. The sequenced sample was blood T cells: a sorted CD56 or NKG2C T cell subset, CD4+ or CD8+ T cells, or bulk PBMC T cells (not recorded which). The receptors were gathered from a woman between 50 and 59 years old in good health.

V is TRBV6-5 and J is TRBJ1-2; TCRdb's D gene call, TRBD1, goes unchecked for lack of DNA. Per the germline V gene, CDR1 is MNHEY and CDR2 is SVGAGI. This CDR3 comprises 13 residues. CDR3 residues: CASSYSGAGGYTF.

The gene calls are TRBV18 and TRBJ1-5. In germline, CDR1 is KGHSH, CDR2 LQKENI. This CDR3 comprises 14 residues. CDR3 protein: CASSLQGLAQPQHF.

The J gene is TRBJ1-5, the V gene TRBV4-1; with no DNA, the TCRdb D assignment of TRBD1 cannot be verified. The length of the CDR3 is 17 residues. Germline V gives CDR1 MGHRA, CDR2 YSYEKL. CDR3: CASSPSLTGSLIQPQHF.

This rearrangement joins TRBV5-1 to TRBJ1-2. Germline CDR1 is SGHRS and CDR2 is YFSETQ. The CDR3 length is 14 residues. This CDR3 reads CASSLSLTNYGYTF.

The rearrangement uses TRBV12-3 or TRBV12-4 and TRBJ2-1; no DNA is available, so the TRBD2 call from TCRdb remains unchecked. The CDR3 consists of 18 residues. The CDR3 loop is CASLRSGPGSSGPGEQFF.

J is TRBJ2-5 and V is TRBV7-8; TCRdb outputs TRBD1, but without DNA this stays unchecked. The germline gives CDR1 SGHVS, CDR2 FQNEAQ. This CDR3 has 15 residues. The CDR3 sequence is CASSYGDMGQETQYF.

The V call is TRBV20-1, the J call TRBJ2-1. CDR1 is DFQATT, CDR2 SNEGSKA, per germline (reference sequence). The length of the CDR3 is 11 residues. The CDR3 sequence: CSAISEPIQFF.

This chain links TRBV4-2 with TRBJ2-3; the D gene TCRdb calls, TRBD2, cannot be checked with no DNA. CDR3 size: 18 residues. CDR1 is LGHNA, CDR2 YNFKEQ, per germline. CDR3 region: CASSQDLQSSGTTDTQYF.

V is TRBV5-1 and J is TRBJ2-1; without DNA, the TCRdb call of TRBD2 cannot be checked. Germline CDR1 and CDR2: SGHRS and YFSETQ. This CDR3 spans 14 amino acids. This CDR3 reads CASRVGLRSNEQFF.

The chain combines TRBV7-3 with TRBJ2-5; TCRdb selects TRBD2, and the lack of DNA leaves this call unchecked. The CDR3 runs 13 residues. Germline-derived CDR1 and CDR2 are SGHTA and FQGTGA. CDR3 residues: CASSQLAEETQYF.

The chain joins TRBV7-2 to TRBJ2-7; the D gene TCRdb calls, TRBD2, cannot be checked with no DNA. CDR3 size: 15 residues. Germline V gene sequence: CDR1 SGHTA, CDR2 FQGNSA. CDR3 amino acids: CASSPTSGRASEQYF.

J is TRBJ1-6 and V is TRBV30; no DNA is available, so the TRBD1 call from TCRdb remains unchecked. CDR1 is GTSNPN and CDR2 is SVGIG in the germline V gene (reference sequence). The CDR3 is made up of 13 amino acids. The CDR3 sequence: CAWAGGINSPLHF.

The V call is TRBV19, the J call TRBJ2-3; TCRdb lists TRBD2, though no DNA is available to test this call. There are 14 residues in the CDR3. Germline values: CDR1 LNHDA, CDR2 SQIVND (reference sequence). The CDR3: CASRKAGEGHTQYF.

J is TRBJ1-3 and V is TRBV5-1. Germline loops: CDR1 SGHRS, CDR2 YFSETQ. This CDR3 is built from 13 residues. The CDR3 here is CASSLGLRNTIYF.

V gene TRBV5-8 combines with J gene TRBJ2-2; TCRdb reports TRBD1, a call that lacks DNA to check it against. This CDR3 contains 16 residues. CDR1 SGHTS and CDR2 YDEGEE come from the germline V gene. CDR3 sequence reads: CASSLGALANTGELFF. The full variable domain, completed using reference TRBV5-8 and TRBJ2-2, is EAGVTQSPTHLIKTRGQQATLRCSPISGHTSVYWYQQALGLGLQFLLWYDEGEERNRGNFPPRFSGRQFPNYSSELNVNALELEDSALYLCASSLGALANTGELFFGEGSRLTVL.

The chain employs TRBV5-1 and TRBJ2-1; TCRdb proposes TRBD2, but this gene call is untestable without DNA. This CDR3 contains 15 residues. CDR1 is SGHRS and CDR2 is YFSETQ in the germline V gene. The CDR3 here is CASSLASGRVTEQFF.

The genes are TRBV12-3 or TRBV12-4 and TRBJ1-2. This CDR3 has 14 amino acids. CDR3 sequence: CASSLSEGVGGYTF.

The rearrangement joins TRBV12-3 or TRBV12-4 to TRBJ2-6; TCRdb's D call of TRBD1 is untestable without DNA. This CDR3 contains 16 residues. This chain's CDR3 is CASSLGQGWGANVLTF.

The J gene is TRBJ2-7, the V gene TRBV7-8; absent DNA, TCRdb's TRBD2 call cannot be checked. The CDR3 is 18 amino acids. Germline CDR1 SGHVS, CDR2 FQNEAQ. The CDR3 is CASSLALRLAGGRYEQYF.

The CDR3 sequence is CAWSNRVREKLFF. V usage is TRBV30 and J usage is TRBJ1-4; TCRdb lists TRBD1, though no DNA is available to test this call. This CDR3 is built from 13 residues. The germline gives CDR1 GTSNPN, CDR2 SVGIG (reference sequence). Supplemented by reference TRBV30 and TRBJ1-4, the full variable domain reads SQTIHQWPATLVQPVGSPLSLECTVEGTSNPNLYWYRQAAGRGLQLLFYSVGIGQISSEVPQNLSASRPQDRQFILSSKKLLLSDSGFYLCAWSNRVREKLFFGSGTQLSVL.

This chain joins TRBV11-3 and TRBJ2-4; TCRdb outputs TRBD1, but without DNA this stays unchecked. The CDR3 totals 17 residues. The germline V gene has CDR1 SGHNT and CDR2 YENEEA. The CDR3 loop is CASSPLAPGQGKNIQYF.

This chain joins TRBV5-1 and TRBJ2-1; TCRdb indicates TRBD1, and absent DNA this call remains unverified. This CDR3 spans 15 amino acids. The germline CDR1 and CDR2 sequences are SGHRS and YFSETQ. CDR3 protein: CASSSRWGGAHEQFF.

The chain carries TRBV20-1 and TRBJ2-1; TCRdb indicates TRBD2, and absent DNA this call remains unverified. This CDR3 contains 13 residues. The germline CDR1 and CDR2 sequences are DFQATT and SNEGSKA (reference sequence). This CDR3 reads CSASSGSWDEQFF.

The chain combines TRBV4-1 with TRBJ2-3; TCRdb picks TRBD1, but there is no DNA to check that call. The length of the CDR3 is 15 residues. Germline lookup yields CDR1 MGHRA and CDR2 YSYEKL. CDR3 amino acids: CASSQKTGALDTQYF.

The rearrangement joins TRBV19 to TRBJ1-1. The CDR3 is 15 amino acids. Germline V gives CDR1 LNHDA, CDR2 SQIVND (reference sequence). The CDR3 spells CASRRDRVPNTEAFF.

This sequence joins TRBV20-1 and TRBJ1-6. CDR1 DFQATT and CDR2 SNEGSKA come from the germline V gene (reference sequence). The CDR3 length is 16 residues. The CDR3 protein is CSARAGSGFINSPLHF.

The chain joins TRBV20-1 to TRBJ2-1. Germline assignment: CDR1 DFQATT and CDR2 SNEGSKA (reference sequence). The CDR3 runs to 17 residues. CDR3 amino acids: CSARGLSRPGSYNEQFF.

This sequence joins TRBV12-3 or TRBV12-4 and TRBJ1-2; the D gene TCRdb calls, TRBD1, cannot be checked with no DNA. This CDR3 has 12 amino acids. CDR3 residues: CASSRRTVGYTF.